Listed below are T cell receptor beta chains from one sample, sequenced in a study of OX40 agonist ivuxolimab in advanced cancers. Generated by immunoSEQ multiplex PCR, the TCRdb table keeps only in-frame clones and is missing some. The sample records 26,000 or so clones, 70% to 90% being singletons. The sample in question was CD4+ or CD8+ T cells sorted from blood, obtained in a trial of the OX40 agonist ivuxolimab. Receptor source: an adult with an advanced solid tumor such as melanoma, head and neck, liver or kidney cancer. Both conserved end residues are part of each CDR3. A D gene is named only where the DNA matches it firmly. Only some rows state a clone size, as once, few, many or a class for expanded clones.

abundance,j_gene,v_gene,d_gene,CDR3aa,CDR3nt
NA,TRBJ1-2,TRBV6-5,NA,CASSSFPYENYGYTF,TGTGCCAGCAGTTCGTTCCCTTACGAGAACTATGGCTACACCTTC
NA,TRBJ2-3,TRBV7-6,NA,CASSDSLNTQYF,TGTGCCAGCAGCGATTCCCTGAATACGCAGTATTTT
NA,TRBJ1-5,TRBV21-1,NA,CASSPLQGSNQPQHF,TGTGCCAGCAGCCCTCTCCAGGGGAGCAATCAGCCCCAGCATTTT
NA,TRBJ2-3,TRBV5-6,NA,CASSFRASVTDTQYF,TGTGCCAGCAGCTTTAGGGCTAGCGTCACAGATACGCAGTATTTT
NA,TRBJ2-7,TRBV7-9,TRBD2,CASSNGLAGYEQYF,TGTGCCAGCAGTAATGGACTAGCGGGCTACGAGCAGTACTTC
NA,TRBJ2-7,TRBV6-5,NA,CASTSPGRGNEQYF,TGTGCCAGCACCTCTCCGGGAAGGGGGAACGAGCAGTACTTC
medium-sized,TRBJ2-5,TRBV6-1,TRBD1,CASSEGTGNSETQYF,TGTGCCAGCAGTGAAGGGACAGGGAATTCGGAGACCCAGTACTTC
NA,TRBJ2-5,TRBV11-2,TRBD1,CASSLAPGQQETQYF,TGTGCCAGCAGCTTAGCCCCGGGACAGCAAGAGACCCAGTACTTC
NA,TRBJ2-1,TRBV6-6,TRBD1,CASGTGDYNEQFF,TGTGCCTCTGGGACAGGGGACTACAATGAGCAGTTCTTC
NA,TRBJ2-7,TRBV27,TRBD2,CASSFSGGSYEQYF,TGTGCCAGCAGTTTTAGCGGGGGTAGCTACGAGCAGTACTTC
NA,TRBJ2-3,TRBV7-9,NA,CASSLMSDTQYF,TGTGCCAGCAGCTTAATGTCGGATACGCAGTATTTT
NA,TRBJ1-6,TRBV6-5,NA,CASSTTDTYNSPLHF,TGTGCCAGCAGCACAACAGATACCTATAATTCACCCCTCCACTTT
NA,TRBJ1-1,TRBV7-9,TRBD1,CASSLGQGAHIEAFF,TGTGCCAGCAGCCTTGGACAGGGGGCTCACATTGAAGCTTTCTTT
NA,TRBJ1-5,TRBV5-4,NA,CASSLAGGNQPQHF,TGTGCCAGCAGCCTTGCGGGGGGAAATCAGCCCCAGCATTTT
NA,TRBJ2-3,TRBV15,NA,CATSRPPRQDVTDTQYF,TGTGCCACCAGCAGGCCTCCTCGACAGGACGTCACAGATACGCAGTATTTT
NA,TRBJ2-5,TRBV14,NA,CASSQGVETQYF,TGTGCCAGCAGCCAAGGGGTTGAGACCCAGTACTTC